Detailed here is one T cell receptor (beta chain). Its target is not known. The data were taken from a study of cytomegalovirus exposure and HLA in healthy donors. CDR1 GTSNPN and CDR2 SVGIG come from the germline V gene (reference sequence). The CDR3 consists of 12 residues. Study-wide findings and caveats: Among the CMV-associated chains, a few were confirmed in vitro as specific for CMV antigens. The classifier reportedly diagnosed cytomegalovirus status with high sensitivity and specificity. The study put 150 to 200 TCR beta chains on its list as cytomegalovirus-associated.

Generated by immunoSEQ multiplex PCR, the TCRdb table keeps only in-frame clones and is missing some. This sample has over 150,000 clones, with about nine tenths found just once. The V and J genes are TRBV30 and TRBJ2-7; 10 nucleotides agree with TRBD1. The sequence came from a woman younger than 35 in good health and CMV-seropositive. The sample taken for sequencing was PBMCs. In DNA, the CDR3 is TGTGCTATCGGACAGGGGGCCTACGAGCAGTACTTC. Encoded protein: CAIGQGAYEQYF.